This is a list of T cell receptor beta chains from one sample in a study of blood T cells in healthy people across ages. TCRdb independently ran MiXCR on the 5' RACE reads; one entry per CDR3 protein. The sample yields 750,000 or so distinct CDR3 sequences, around 25% seen once. These data also formed part of another study, on T cells of mothers and their children.

The sequenced material came from blood. These receptors originate from a boy aged 5-17 years in good health. CDR3s leave out the opening cysteine and the closing phenylalanine or tryptophan. The D gene is left open where the match is weak. Some rows mark clone size as missing; the rest say once, few, many or name a class of expanded clone.

V,size,J,D,CDR3
TRBV7-2,many,TRBJ2-5,NA,ASSPRVSETQY
TRBV21-1,few,TRBJ2-1,NA,ASRSWASGGRTYNEQF
TRBV4-3,NA,TRBJ2-3,NA,ASSQNRDPIFDTQY
TRBV6-2/TRBV6-3,NA,NA,NA,ACGWGGEQF
TRBV7-8,few,TRBJ2-1,TRBD2,ASILSGVGAEHNEQF
TRBV27,few,TRBJ2-2,NA,ASSIKPGGTGELF
TRBV10-3,NA,TRBJ2-3,NA,AISETASTDTQY
TRBV10-3,few,TRBJ1-5,TRBD1,AISDSTGGNQPQH
TRBV5-5,NA,TRBJ1-2,TRBD1,ASSTPAGTVNYGYT
TRBV5-1,few,TRBJ2-3,NA,ASSWGQYTDTQY
TRBV4-1,NA,TRBJ2-5,NA,ASSQDDEFGETQY
TRBV10-3,NA,TRBJ1-2,NA,AITPGRTNYGYT
TRBV28,NA,TRBJ1-5,NA,ASSLRSQPQH
TRBV13,NA,TRBJ1-1,NA,ASSWIQGLNTEAF
TRBV4-1,NA,TRBJ1-6,TRBD1,ASSSSGGLEGSYSSPLH
TRBV5-5,many,TRBJ2-4,TRBD1,ASSLGSGTGLGNIQY
TRBV6-5,few,TRBJ2-7,TRBD2,ASSYLAGNYEQY
TRBV13,NA,NA,TRBD1,ASSLRGQPYEQY
TRBV7-8,few,NA,NA,ASSYLGDEQF
TRBV7-9,NA,TRBJ2-3,NA,ASTLAPGTDTQY
TRBV10-3,NA,TRBJ1-2,TRBD1,AISEPKQGNLNYGYT
TRBV20-1,few,TRBJ2-3,NA,SANPDTQY
TRBV29-1,NA,TRBJ2-1,TRBD2,SVEDAGGLYNEQF
TRBV12-5,few,TRBJ2-7,TRBD2,ASGRPLAGSYEQY
TRBV12-3/TRBV12-4,NA,TRBJ2-3,TRBD2,ASTLGLGGDTQY
TRBV15,NA,TRBJ2-7,NA,ATSSTRSSYEQY
TRBV15,NA,TRBJ2-7,NA,ATSRVPGNGYEQY
TRBV7-9,NA,TRBJ1-2,NA,ASSSPTPSYGYT
TRBV12-3/TRBV12-4,NA,TRBJ1-1,NA,ASSLERGDEAF
TRBV12-3/TRBV12-4,few,NA,TRBD2,ASSFPAGGKNEQF
TRBV21-1,once,TRBJ1-5,NA,ASSKGGRGQGYQPQH
TRBV6-6,few,TRBJ2-7,TRBD2,ASSKLTSASSYEQY
TRBV2,NA,TRBJ2-5,NA,ASSGETQC
TRBV28,NA,TRBJ1-6,NA,ASRAAVLSPLH
TRBV7-2,few,TRBJ1-2,NA,ASSFLDYGYT
TRBV7-2,few,NA,TRBD1,ASSLGGTGGGYEQY
TRBV10-3,few,TRBJ2-1,NA,AITYRAGDEQF
TRBV2,NA,TRBJ2-7,TRBD1,ASSAGQGFGDLTYEQY